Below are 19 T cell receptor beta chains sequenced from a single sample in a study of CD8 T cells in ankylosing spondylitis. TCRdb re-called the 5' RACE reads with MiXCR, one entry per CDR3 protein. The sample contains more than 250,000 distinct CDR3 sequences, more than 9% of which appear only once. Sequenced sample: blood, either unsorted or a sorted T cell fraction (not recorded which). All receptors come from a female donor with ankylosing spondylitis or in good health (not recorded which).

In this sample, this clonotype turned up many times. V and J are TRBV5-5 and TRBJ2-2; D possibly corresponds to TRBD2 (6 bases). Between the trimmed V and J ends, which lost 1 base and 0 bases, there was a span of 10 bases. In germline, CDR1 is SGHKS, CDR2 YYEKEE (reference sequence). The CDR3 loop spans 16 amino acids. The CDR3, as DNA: TGTGCCAGCAGCTTGCGGGGGAGATCGAACACCGGGGAGCTGTTTTTT. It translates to CASSLRGRSNTGELFF.

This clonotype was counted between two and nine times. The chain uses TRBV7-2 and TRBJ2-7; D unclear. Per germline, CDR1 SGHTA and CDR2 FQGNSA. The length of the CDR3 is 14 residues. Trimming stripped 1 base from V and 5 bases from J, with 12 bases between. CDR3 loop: CASSLDSSRNEQYF. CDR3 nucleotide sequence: TGTGCCAGCAGCTTAGATTCTAGTAGGAACGAGCAGTACTTC.

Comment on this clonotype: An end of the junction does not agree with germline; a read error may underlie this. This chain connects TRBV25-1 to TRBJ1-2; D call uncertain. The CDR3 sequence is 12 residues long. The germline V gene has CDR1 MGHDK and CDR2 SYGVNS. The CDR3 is CASSRENYGYPF. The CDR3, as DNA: TGTGCCAGCAGTCGCGAAAACTATGGCTACCCCTTC.

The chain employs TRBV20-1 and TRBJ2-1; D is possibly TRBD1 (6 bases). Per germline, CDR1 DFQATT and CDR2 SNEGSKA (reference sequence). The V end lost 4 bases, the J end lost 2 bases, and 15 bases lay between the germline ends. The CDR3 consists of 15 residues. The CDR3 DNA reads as TGCAGTGCTACCCGCCCAGGGGATACCTACAATGAGCAGTTCTTC. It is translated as CSATRPGDTYNEQFF.

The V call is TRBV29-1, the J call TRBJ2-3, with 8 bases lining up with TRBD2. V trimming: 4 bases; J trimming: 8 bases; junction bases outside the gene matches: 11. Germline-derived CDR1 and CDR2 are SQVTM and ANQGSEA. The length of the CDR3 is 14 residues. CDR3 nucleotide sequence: TGCAGCGTTGGGCAAGCGGGAGTAAATGGTACGCAGTATTTT. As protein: CSVGQAGVNGTQYF.

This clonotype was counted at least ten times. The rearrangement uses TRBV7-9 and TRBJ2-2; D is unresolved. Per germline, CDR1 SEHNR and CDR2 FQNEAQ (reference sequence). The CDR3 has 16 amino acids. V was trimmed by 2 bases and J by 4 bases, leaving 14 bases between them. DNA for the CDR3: TGTGCCAGCAGCTTAAGAGGAACCTATGCCACCGGGGAGCTGTTTTTT. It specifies CASSLRGTYATGELFF.

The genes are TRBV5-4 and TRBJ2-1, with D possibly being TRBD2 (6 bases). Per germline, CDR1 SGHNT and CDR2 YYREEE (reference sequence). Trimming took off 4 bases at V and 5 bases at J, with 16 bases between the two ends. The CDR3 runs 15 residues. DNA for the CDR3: TGTGCCAGCAGCGGAATGGGGGGACGGCACAATGAGCAGTTCTTC. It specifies CASSGMGGRHNEQFF.

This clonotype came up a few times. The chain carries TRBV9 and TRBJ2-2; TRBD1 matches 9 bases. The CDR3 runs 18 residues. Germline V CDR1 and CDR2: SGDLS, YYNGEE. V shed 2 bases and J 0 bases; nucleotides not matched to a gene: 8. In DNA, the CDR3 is TGTGCCAGCAGCGTCTCGCACCGGGACAGGGCGAACACCGGGGAGCTGTTTTTT. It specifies CASSVSHRDRANTGELFF.

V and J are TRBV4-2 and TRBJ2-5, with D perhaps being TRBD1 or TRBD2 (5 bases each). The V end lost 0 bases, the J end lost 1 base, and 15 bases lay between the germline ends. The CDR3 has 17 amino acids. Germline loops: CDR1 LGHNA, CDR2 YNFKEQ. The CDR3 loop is CASSQDPRWGSQETQYF. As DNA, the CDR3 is TGTGCCAGCAGCCAAGATCCCCGTTGGGGGTCCCAAGAGACCCAGTACTTC.

CDR3 bases: TGTGCCACCAGTGGTGGTAGGGCGAGGACCTACAATGAGCAGTTCTTC. Its translation: CATSGGRARTYNEQFF. V usage is TRBV24-1 and J usage is TRBJ2-1, with unresolved D. Germline V gives CDR1 KGHDR, CDR2 SFDVKD. Trimming removed 5 bases at V and 2 bases at J, with 15 bases between. CDR3 length: 16 amino acids.

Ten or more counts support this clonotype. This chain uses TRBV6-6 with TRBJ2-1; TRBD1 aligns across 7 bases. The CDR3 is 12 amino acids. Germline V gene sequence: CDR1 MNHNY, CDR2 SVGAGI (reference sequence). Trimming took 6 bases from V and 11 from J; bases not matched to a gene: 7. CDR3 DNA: TGTGCCAGCAGCACCTGGACAGGCCAGCAGTTCTTC. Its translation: CASSTWTGQQFF.

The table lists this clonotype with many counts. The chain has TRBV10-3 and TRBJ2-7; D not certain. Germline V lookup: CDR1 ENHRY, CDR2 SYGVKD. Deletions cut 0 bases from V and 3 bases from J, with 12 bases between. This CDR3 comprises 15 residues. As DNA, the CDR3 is TGTGCCATCAGTGAGTCCGGACCCTCGATCTACGAGCAGTACTTC. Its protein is CAISESGPSIYEQYF.

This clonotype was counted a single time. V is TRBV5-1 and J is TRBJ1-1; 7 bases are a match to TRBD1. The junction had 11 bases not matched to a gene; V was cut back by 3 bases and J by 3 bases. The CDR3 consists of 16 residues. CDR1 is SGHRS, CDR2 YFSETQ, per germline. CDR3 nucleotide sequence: TGCGCCAGCAGCTCGATTCTTACAGGGGAGGACACTGAAGCTTTCTTT. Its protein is CASSSILTGEDTEAFF.

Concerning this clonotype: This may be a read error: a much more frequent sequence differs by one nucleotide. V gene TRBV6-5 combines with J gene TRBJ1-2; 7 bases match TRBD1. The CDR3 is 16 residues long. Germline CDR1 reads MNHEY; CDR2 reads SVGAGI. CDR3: CASSYPDRDSNYGHTF. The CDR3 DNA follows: TGTGCCAGCAGTTACCCAGACAGGGATTCTAACTATGGCCACACCTTC.

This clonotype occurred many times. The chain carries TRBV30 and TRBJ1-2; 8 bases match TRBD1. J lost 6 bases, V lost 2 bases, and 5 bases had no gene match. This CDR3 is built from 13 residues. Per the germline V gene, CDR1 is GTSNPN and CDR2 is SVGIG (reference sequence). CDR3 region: CAWSLGGQDGYTF. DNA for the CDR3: TGTGCCTGGAGTCTGGGGGGACAGGATGGCTACACCTTC.

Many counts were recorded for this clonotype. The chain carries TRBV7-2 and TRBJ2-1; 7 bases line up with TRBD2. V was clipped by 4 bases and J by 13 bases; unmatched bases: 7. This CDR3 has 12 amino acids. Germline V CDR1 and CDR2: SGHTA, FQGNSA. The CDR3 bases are TGTGCCAGCAGCTATGGAAGCGGGATTCAGTTCTTC. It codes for CASSYGSGIQFF.

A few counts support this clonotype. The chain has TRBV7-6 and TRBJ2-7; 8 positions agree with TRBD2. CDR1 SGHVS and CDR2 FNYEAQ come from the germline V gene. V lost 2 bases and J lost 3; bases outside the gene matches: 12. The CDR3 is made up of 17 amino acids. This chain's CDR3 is CASSLTSGGLKVYEQYF. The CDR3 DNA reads TGTGCCAGCAGCTTAACGAGCGGGGGCCTTAAGGTCTACGAGCAGTACTTC.

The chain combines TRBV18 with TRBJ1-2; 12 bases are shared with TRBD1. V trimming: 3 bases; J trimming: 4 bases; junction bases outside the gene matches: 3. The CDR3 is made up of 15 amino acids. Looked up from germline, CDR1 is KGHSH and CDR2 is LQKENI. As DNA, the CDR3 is TGTGCCAGCTCACCCTGGGACAGGGGGCCCTATGGCTACACCTTC. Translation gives CASSPWDRGPYGYTF.

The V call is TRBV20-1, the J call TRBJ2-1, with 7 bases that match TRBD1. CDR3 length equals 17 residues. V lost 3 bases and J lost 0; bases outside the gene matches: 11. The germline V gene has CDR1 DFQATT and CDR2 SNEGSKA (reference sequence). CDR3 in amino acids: CSASPTLTGSSYNEQFF. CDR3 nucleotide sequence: TGCAGTGCTAGCCCTACTCTGACAGGGAGCTCCTACAATGAGCAGTTCTTC.